Each of the 9 T cell receptor beta chains below was sequenced from the same sample in a study of cytomegalovirus exposure and HLA in healthy donors. Primers included in the PCR were 60 Vbeta and 13 Jbeta primers. Method: immunoSEQ multiplex PCR; TCRdb's copy keeps in-frame clones and lacks some. The data hold about 190,000 clones, with over 70% observed a single time. Sequencing was done on a sample of PBMCs. The origin of the receptors is a man aged 50 or older in good health and CMV-seronegative.

The V and J genes are TRBV7-7 and TRBJ2-2, with 9 positions matching TRBD1. CDR3 length: 15 amino acids. Germline CDR1 and CDR2: SSHAT and FNYEAQ (reference sequence). With 8 bases clipped from V and 4 bases from J, the junction kept 8 bases outside the gene matches. In DNA, the CDR3 is TGTGCCAGCGGGACCGGGACAGGGACCACCGGGGAGCTGTTTTTT. Residues: CASGTGTGTTGELFF.

This clone was observed a single time. The genes are TRBV5-1 and TRBJ2-3, with TRBD1 as a possible D gene (6 bases). The CDR3 covers 13 residues. Germline V gene sequence: CDR1 SGHRS, CDR2 YFSETQ. V was cut by 4 bases and J by 6 bases, with 12 bases left in between. The CDR3 nucleotides read TGCGCCAGCAGCATCACAGGGTTCGATACGCAGTATTTT. It translates to CASSITGFDTQYF.

The genes are TRBV7-9 and TRBJ2-7; D may be TRBD2 (6 bases). Germline-derived CDR1 and CDR2 are SEHNR and FQNEAQ (reference sequence). V was cut by 8 bases and J by 2 bases, with 13 bases left in between. This CDR3 comprises 13 residues. The CDR3 nucleotides are TGTGCCAGCTTGAGGCTAGCGCCCTACGAGCAGTACTTC. Protein: CASLRLAPYEQYF. Using reference TRBV7-9 and TRBJ2-7 for the parts outside the CDR3, the full variable domain is DTGVSQNPRHKITKRGQNVTFRCDPISEHNRLYWYRQTLGQGPEFLTYFQNEAQLEKSRLLSDRFSAERPKGSFSTLEIQRTEQGDSAMYLCASLRLAPYEQYFGPGTRLTVT.

The count of this clone is one. The chain carries TRBV6-1 and TRBJ1-1, with D hard to call. Germline CDR1 reads MNHNS; CDR2 reads SASEGT. Trimming left V 7 bases short and J 5 bases short, with 17 bases between. This CDR3 comprises 14 residues. This CDR3 is CASIQGPRGTEAFF. The CDR3 DNA reads TGTGCCAGCATTCAAGGGCCCCGAGGGACTGAAGCTTTCTTT.

The rearrangement joins TRBV5-1 to TRBJ1-1; no firm D call. The ends were cut back, 0 bases at V and 1 base at J, with 10 bases in the middle. CDR1 SGHRS and CDR2 YFSETQ come from the germline V gene. This CDR3 region has 15 residues. This CDR3 reads CASSLGVLRNTEAFF. DNA of the CDR3: TGCGCCAGCAGCTTGGGAGTCCTAAGGAACACTGAAGCTTTCTTT.

The chain employs TRBV7-3 and TRBJ2-2; D possibly corresponds to TRBD1 (5 bases). Germline V CDR1 and CDR2: SGHTA, FQGTGA. This CDR3 has 13 amino acids. Trimming cost V 2 bases and J 5 bases, with 6 bases left between them. CDR3 DNA: TGTGCCAGCAGCTTACAGGGAACCGGGGAGCTGTTTTTT. It yields the protein CASSLQGTGELFF.

The DNA for the CDR3 is TGTGCCAGCAGGCGTTCGGGCAGGGCTGGAAACACCATATATTTT. Its translation is CASRRSGRAGNTIYF. This rearrangement joins TRBV9 to TRBJ1-3; tentative D call: TRBD1 (5 bases). Looked up from germline, CDR1 is SGDLS and CDR2 is YYNGEE. V dropped 5 bases and J dropped 2 bases, with 14 bases sitting between them. The CDR3 loop spans 15 amino acids.

The chain has TRBV15 and TRBJ2-1, with D perhaps matching TRBD1 (7 bases). V lost 1 base, J lost 9 bases, and 13 bases lay in between. The CDR3 has 14 amino acids. Germline assignment: CDR1 LNHNV and CDR2 YYDKDF (reference sequence). The CDR3 coding sequence is TGTGCCACCAGCAGAGTATACCAGGGGGGTGAGCAGTTCTTC. Its protein product is CATSRVYQGGEQFF.

The table lists this clone with a count of one. V and J are TRBV5-1 and TRBJ2-2; D might be TRBD1 (6 bases). This CDR3 has 16 residues. Trimming pared 4 bases from V and 0 bases from J, leaving 13 bases between. CDR1 SGHRS and CDR2 YFSETQ come from the germline V gene. This chain's CDR3 is CASSQTGQTNTGELFF. In DNA, the CDR3 is TGCGCCAGCAGCCAGACAGGCCAGACGAACACCGGGGAGCTGTTTTTT. The full variable domain, with the rest looked up from reference TRBV5-1 and TRBJ2-2, is KAGVTQTPRYLIKTRGQQVTLSCSPISGHRSVSWYQQTPGQGLQFLFEYFSETQRNKGNFPGRFSGRQFSNSRSEMNVSTLELGDSALYLCASSQTGQTNTGELFFGEGSRLTVL.